This T cell receptor (beta chain) was profiled in a study of T cells after posttransplantation cyclophosphamide. Libraries were prepared by immunoSEQ multiplex PCR; TCRdb keeps only in-frame clonotypes and omits some of them. The sample counts tens of thousands of clones, none seen once; the ten largest own 2.5%. Regarding the study as a whole: Donor-recipient repertoire similarity was low at 1-2 months, rising over year one. Skin or GI-infiltrating T cells shared few TRB sequences with blood.

This clone has ten or more counts. Its cognate antigen is unknown. This sequence was found in a man aged 50-60 years in good health, CMV-negative, and a related stem cell transplant donor. Sequenced: PBMCs.

In DNA form, the CDR3 reads TGCGCCAGCAGCTTCGACAGGGACGACGCTGAAGCTTTCTTT. It encodes CASSFDRDDAEAFF. The genes are TRBV5-1 and TRBJ1-1; 7 bases align to TRBD1. The length of the CDR3 is 14 residues. Germline lookup yields CDR1 SGHRS and CDR2 YFSETQ. The V and J ends lost 2 bases and 6 bases, in that order; junction bases with no gene match: 7.